One sample yielded the 15 T cell receptor beta chains listed below, sequenced in a study of T-cell reconstitution after alpha-beta-depleted transplantation in children (TCRdb year 2016). Receptor libraries were prepared by PCR. TCRdb lists the instrument as Illumina HiSeq 2500. To normalize quantification of the TCRbeta repertoire, the TCR libraries were built with molecular barcoding that relied on unique molecular identifiers. The public reads were quality trimmed at Q25 with fastp and then assembled into clones with MiXCR by TCRdb, keeping productive beta chains. Here each entry gathers all rows of one CDR3 protein and keeps the most common genes and DNA. The sample table contains 130,000 to 150,000 distinct CDR3 sequences; only one count was recorded for 8% to 10% of them. 15% to 20% of the sample is held by the ten biggest clonotypes. Sample treatment or condition, as interpreted from the label and publication: allogeneic hematopoietic cell transplantation with graft depleted of TCRalphabeta T cells and CD19 B cells.

The sample consisted of PBMCs, mostly from graft donor cells, taken 180 days after TCRalphabeta/CD19-depleted stem cell transplant. The receptors were gathered from a female patient aged 2-9 years who had a stem cell transplant for congenital amegakaryocytic thrombocytopenia, so the T cells may come from the graft donor.

V usage is TRBV20-1 and J usage is TRBJ2-3; D not resolved. The V end was cut by 6 bases, the J end by 0 bases, with 13 bases between. CDR3 length: 14 amino acids. CDR1 DFQATT and CDR2 SNEGSKA come from the germline V gene (reference sequence). In DNA form, the CDR3 reads TGCAGTGCCGAGACCCCCCGAAGCACAGATACGCAGTATTTT. This translates into CSAETPRSTDTQYF.

This clonotype showed up many times. This chain connects TRBV5-1 to TRBJ2-5; TRBD1 aligns across 10 bases. This CDR3 has 15 amino acids. Germline V gene lookup returns CDR1 SGHRS and CDR2 YFSETQ. With 7 bases clipped from V and 1 base from J, the junction kept 7 bases outside the gene matches. This CDR3 is CASGGTGAVQETQYF. The CDR3 DNA follows: TGCGCCAGCGGAGGGACAGGGGCCGTCCAAGAGACCCAGTACTTC.

This clonotype was counted ten times or more. The V call is TRBV27, the J call TRBJ1-2, with D maybe TRBD1 (6 bases). Trimming pared 2 bases from V and 4 bases from J, leaving 8 bases between. CDR3 length: 13 residues. Germline values: CDR1 MNHEY, CDR2 SMNVEV (reference sequence). The CDR3, as DNA: TGTGCCAGCAGTTTAAAAGGGGGCTATGGCTACACCTTC. Translating gives CASSLKGGYGYTF.

As regards this clonotype: A much larger clone lies a single base off, so this may be a read error. The CDR3 coding sequence is TGTGCCAACAGTCCACAGTACCAAGAGACCCAGTACTTC. Translation gives CANSPQYQETQYF. The V call is TRBV27, the J call TRBJ2-5; D is unresolved. Germline-derived CDR1 and CDR2 are MNHEY and SMNVEV (reference sequence). This CDR3 comprises 13 residues.

The rearrangement joins TRBV7-2 to TRBJ1-2; D may be TRBD1 (6 bases). The length of the CDR3 is 14 residues. The V gene lost 4 bases and the J gene lost 0 bases, with 9 bases spanning the gap. CDR1 SGHTA and CDR2 FQGNSA come from the germline V gene. The chain's CDR3 is CASSSRGPNYGYTF. Here the CDR3 DNA reads TGTGCCAGCAGCTCCAGGGGCCCTAACTATGGCTACACCTTC.

This clonotype was found a few times. CDR3 protein: CASSSRQGVSYEQYF. The DNA of the CDR3 is TGCGCCAGCAGCTCGCGACAGGGGGTGTCCTACGAGCAGTACTTC. V is TRBV5-1 and J is TRBJ2-7, with 9 bases matching TRBD1. V dropped 3 bases and J dropped 1; count of bases not matched to a gene: 5. The CDR3 contains 15 residues. The germline gives CDR1 SGHRS, CDR2 YFSETQ. Full variable domain (missing parts from reference TRBV5-1 and TRBJ2-7): KAGVTQTPRYLIKTRGQQVTLSCSPISGHRSVSWYQQTPGQGLQFLFEYFSETQRNKGNFPGRFSGRQFSNSRSEMNVSTLELGDSALYLCASSSRQGVSYEQYFGPGTRLTVT.

In its sample, this clonotype was seen many times. This rearrangement joins TRBV4-1 to TRBJ1-2; 8 positions match TRBD1. The CDR3 runs to 14 residues. V gave up 4 bases and J gave up 6 bases; unmatched junction bases: 7. Germline-derived CDR1 and CDR2 are MGHRA and YSYEKL. CDR3 in amino acids: CASSPGQGRDGYTF. The CDR3, as DNA: TGCGCCAGCAGCCCTGGACAGGGACGGGATGGCTACACCTTC.

In its sample, this clonotype was seen many times. This chain uses TRBV25-1 with TRBJ2-7; a weak D match, TRBD2 (6 bases). Per the germline V gene, CDR1 is MGHDK and CDR2 is SYGVNS. The length of the CDR3 is 14 residues. Between the trimmed V and J ends, which lost 4 bases and 3 bases, there was a span of 13 bases. The CDR3 reads CASSAWEARYEQYF. The CDR3 DNA reads TGTGCCAGCAGTGCATGGGAGGCTCGCTACGAGCAGTACTTC.

J is TRBJ2-7 and V is TRBV2; 9 nucleotides agree with TRBD1. With 6 bases clipped from V and 6 bases from J, the junction kept 6 bases outside the gene matches. Germline V CDR1 and CDR2: SNHLY, FYNNEI. The CDR3 totals 13 residues. Here the CDR3 DNA reads TGTGCCAGCAGCGGGACAGGGAAAGGCGAGCAGTACTTC. As protein: CASSGTGKGEQYF.

In the case of this clonotype: A single base separates this from a much larger clone, so it may be a read error. The chain carries TRBV18 and TRBJ2-4, with D uncertain. Germline values: CDR1 KGHSH, CDR2 LQKENI. The CDR3 has 13 residues. The CDR3 nucleotides read TGTGCCAGCTCACCACCGAACAAGAACAGTCAGTACTTC. Amino acid sequence: CASSPPNKNSQYF.

In its sample, this clonotype was seen many times. CDR3 region: CASSQRDRENTEAFF. The CDR3 DNA is TGCGCCAGCAGCCAAAGGGACAGGGAGAACACTGAAGCTTTCTTT. The chain couples TRBV4-3 to TRBJ1-1; 9 positions match TRBD1. The CDR3 is 15 residues long. Germline CDR1 reads LGHNA; CDR2 reads YSLEER. The V segment lost 2 bases and the J segment 1 base; nucleotides outside the gene matches: 2.

Many counts were recorded for this clonotype. The chain combines TRBV9 with TRBJ2-3, with D perhaps TRBD2 (5 bases). The CDR3 totals 14 residues. The germline V gene encodes CDR1 SGDLS and CDR2 YYNGEE. V shed 5 bases and J shed 3 bases, with 13 bases lying between them. In DNA form, the CDR3 reads TGTGCCAGCAGTCCGGGTACTAGTACAGATACGCAGTATTTT. Its translation is CASSPGTSTDTQYF.

Comment on this clonotype: An end of the junction does not agree with germline; a read error may underlie this. The J gene is TRBJ1-4, the V gene TRBV20-1; TRBD1 agrees at 8 bases. CDR3 size: 13 residues. CDR1 is DFQATT and CDR2 is SNEGSKA in the germline V gene (reference sequence). Here the CDR3 DNA reads TGCAGTGCCCCCCAGGGGGCGCGAGAAAAACAGTTTTTT. Protein: CSAPQGAREKQFF.

This clonotype was observed many times. This sequence joins TRBV10-3 and TRBJ1-4, with 7 bases fitting TRBD1. CDR3 size: 14 residues. Germline V gene data show CDR1 as ENHRY and CDR2 as SYGVKD. J gave up 7 bases and V 5 bases, and 7 bases lay outside the gene matches. The CDR3 loop reads CAISSGTEPEKLFF. DNA for the CDR3: TGTGCCATCAGTTCCGGGACAGAGCCTGAAAAACTGTTTTTT.

This clonotype was seen a few times. Germline is not matched at one junction end, which may reflect a read error. The rearrangement uses TRBV18 and TRBJ2-6; D might be TRBD1 (6 bases). There are 16 residues in the CDR3. The germline CDR1 and CDR2 sequences are KGHSH and LQKENI. The CDR3 reads CASSREQGSGANGLTF. The CDR3 coding sequence is TGTGCCAGCTCCCGAGAACAGGGTTCAGGGGCCAACGGCCTGACTTTC.